One and the same sample provided the 29 T cell receptor beta chains below, sequenced in a study of metastatic and nonmetastatic thyroid tumors. Not a single patient had been given any form of treatment at any point before undergoing thyroid surgery. TCRdb reanalyzed the PCR reads via MiXCR. The sample lists about 17,000 clones, less than 25% occurring once. The sequencing input was adjacent normal tissue. The receptors derive from a female donor with papillary thyroid cancer or a benign thyroid nodule (not recorded which). Some clones in this sample may be carry-over from other donors' samples.

This clone was counted between two and nine times. V usage is TRBV27 and J usage is TRBJ1-1; the D gene is possibly TRBD1 (5 bases). The V and J ends lost 6 bases and 5 bases respectively, with 13 bases between them. Germline-derived CDR1 and CDR2 are MNHEY and SMNVEV (reference sequence). CDR3 size: 13 residues. CDR3: CASSRDGGTEAFF. For the CDR3, the DNA is TGTGCCAGCAGCAGGGACGGGGGGACTGAAGCTTTCTTT.

This clone was counted only a few times. The chain joins TRBV2 to TRBJ1-4; D perhaps matches TRBD1 (5 bases). This CDR3 spans 13 amino acids. Trimming cost V 8 bases and J 12 bases, with 19 bases left between them. Looked up from germline, CDR1 is SNHLY and CDR2 is FYNNEI. This chain's CDR3 is CASSYTVGEELFF. CDR3 coding DNA: TGTGCCAGCTCCTATACCGTAGGGGAAGAACTGTTTTTT.

The chain has TRBV30 and TRBJ2-3; weak D call: TRBD2 (5 bases). Trimming stripped 2 bases from V and 6 bases from J, with 12 bases between. CDR1 GTSNPN and CDR2 SVGIG come from the germline V gene (reference sequence). This CDR3 spans 13 amino acids. CDR3 amino acids: CAWSNGRGDTQYF. The CDR3 DNA is TGTGCCTGGAGTAATGGGAGAGGGGATACGCAGTATTTT.

By share, this clone counts as medium-sized. The rearrangement uses TRBV27 and TRBJ2-2; no clear D gene. Germline lookup yields CDR1 MNHEY and CDR2 SMNVEV (reference sequence). The CDR3 extends over 17 amino acids. V dropped 0 bases and J dropped 0 bases, with 11 bases sitting between them. CDR3 in DNA: TGTGCCAGCAGTTTATCGCCGTTGACGGCGAACACCGGGGAGCTGTTTTTT. Amino acids: CASSLSPLTANTGELFF.

The chain combines TRBV30 with TRBJ2-2; the D call may be TRBD1 or TRBD2 (5 bases each). Looked up from germline, CDR1 is GTSNPN and CDR2 is SVGIG (reference sequence). The CDR3 totals 14 residues. The V end was cut by 1 base, the J end by 2 bases, with 8 bases between. CDR3 bases: TGTGCCTGGAGTGGGGGGACCAACACCGGGGAGCTGTTTTTT. Its translation: CAWSGGTNTGELFF.

Details on this clone: This CDR3 is missing its conserved last phenylalanine or tryptophan, likely due to a read error. This chain links TRBV18 with TRBJ2-3; D possibly corresponds to TRBD2 (5 bases). V lost 1 base to trimming and J lost 6 bases, with 8 bases between them. Germline V gene lookup returns CDR1 KGHSH and CDR2 LQKENI. CDR3 size: 13 residues. CDR3 DNA sequence: TGTGCCAGCTCACCACAAGGAGGCGATACGCAGTATCTT. This translates into CASSPQGGDTQYL.

V usage is TRBV7-2 and J usage is TRBJ2-1; 8 bases agree with TRBD2. The ends lost 6 bases at V and 5 bases at J; junction bases unmatched: 6. Germline loops: CDR1 SGHTA, CDR2 FQGNSA. The CDR3 spans 14 residues. The CDR3 nucleotides are TGTGCCAGCAGGGTCGGGGGGGACAACAATGAGCAGTTCTTC. It encodes CASRVGGDNNEQFF.

This clone was observed many times. V and J are TRBV3-1 and TRBJ2-7, with a tentative D call TRBD1 (6 bases). Germline CDR1 reads LGHDT; CDR2 reads YNNKEL (reference sequence). The CDR3 is 14 amino acids. With 1 base removed from V and 2 bases from J, the gap between germline ends came to 9 bases. The CDR3 loop reads CASSQAGHTYEQYF. The CDR3 DNA is TGTGCCAGCAGCCAAGCGGGACACACCTACGAGCAGTACTTC.

In its sample, this clone is medium-sized. The chain recombines TRBV6-1 with TRBJ1-2, with 9 bases identical to TRBD1. The V and J ends lost 6 bases and 7 bases, in that order; junction bases with no gene match: 6. The CDR3 is 13 amino acids. CDR1 MNHNS and CDR2 SASEGT come from the germline V gene. CDR3 sequence (DNA): TGTGCCAGCAGCCGGGACAGGGTCGGTGGCTACACCTTC. Translated, it gives CASSRDRVGGYTF.

This clone came up many times. This chain links TRBV10-3 with TRBJ2-3; D call uncertain. Germline CDR1 reads ENHRY; CDR2 reads SYGVKD. V was cut by 2 bases and J by 0 bases, with 6 bases left in between. The CDR3 loop spans 14 amino acids. The CDR3 region has the DNA TGTGCCATCAGTGAGGTGACCAGCACAGATACGCAGTATTTT. Translating gives CAISEVTSTDTQYF.

The chain carries TRBV3-1 and TRBJ2-3; D is possibly TRBD1 or TRBD2 (7 bases each). Per the germline V gene, CDR1 is LGHDT and CDR2 is YNNKEL (reference sequence). The CDR3 extends over 17 amino acids. The V and J ends lost 4 bases and 5 bases respectively, with 22 bases between them. The CDR3 protein is CASSPPESGTDKDTQYF. CDR3 DNA sequence: TGTGCCAGCAGCCCCCCAGAGAGCGGGACAGACAAAGATACGCAGTATTTT.

This sequence joins TRBV7-2 and TRBJ2-5; D uncertain. Germline V gene data show CDR1 as SGHTA and CDR2 as FQGNSA. The CDR3 contains 17 residues. V was pared by 3 bases and J by 5 bases, with 22 bases between. CDR3 loop: CASSLRYGRSRGETQYF. The CDR3 DNA sequence: TGTGCCAGCAGCTTGCGGTATGGTCGGTCCCGAGGCGAGACCCAGTACTTC.

This chain joins TRBV27 and TRBJ1-2, with unresolved D. Germline V gene sequence: CDR1 MNHEY, CDR2 SMNVEV (reference sequence). V dropped 3 bases and J dropped 4 bases, with 18 bases sitting between them. CDR3 length: 16 amino acids. CDR3 sequence reads: CASSLGATGLPYGYTF. CDR3 nucleotide sequence: TGTGCCAGCAGTTTGGGTGCCACGGGCTTACCCTATGGCTACACCTTC.

Ten or more counts support this clone. This chain joins TRBV11-2 and TRBJ2-2; TRBD1 agrees at 9 bases. CDR3 length: 17 residues. Germline CDR1 SGHAT, CDR2 FQNNGV. V shed 5 bases and J 6 bases; nucleotides not matched to a gene: 13. CDR3 bases: TGTGCCAGCAGCCGAGGGGCCTGGACAGGGGTTCCCGGGGAGCTGTTTTTT. Its translation: CASSRGAWTGVPGELFF.

The genes are TRBV25-1 and TRBJ1-1, with D tentatively TRBD1 (5 bases). Germline loops: CDR1 MGHDK, CDR2 SYGVNS. The CDR3 has 14 amino acids. The germline V and J ends were trimmed by 2 bases and 2 bases, with 9 bases remaining between them. The CDR3, as DNA: TGTGCCAGCAGTGAAGGGGCGGAAAACACTGAAGCTTTCTTT. Amino acids: CASSEGAENTEAFF.

This clone was recorded once. V and J are TRBV6-8 and TRBJ2-3; unclear D gene. CDR3 size: 15 residues. The V gene's germline CDR1 is MNHGY and CDR2 SAAAGT. The ends were cut back, 5 bases at V and 7 bases at J, with 19 bases in the middle. In DNA form, the CDR3 reads TGTGCCAGCAGTGAATTTGTATCTCGTGTATATACGCAGTATTTT. It encodes CASSEFVSRVYTQYF.

The chain combines TRBV6-5 with TRBJ1-1; no clear D. The germline V and J ends were trimmed by 0 bases and 4 bases, with 6 bases remaining between them. CDR1 and CDR2 (germline): MNHEY, SVGAGI. CDR3 size: 13 residues. The CDR3 sequence: CASSYSRFTEAFF. Written as DNA, the CDR3 is TGTGCCAGCAGTTACTCCCGGTTCACTGAAGCTTTCTTT.

The chain employs TRBV25-1 and TRBJ1-2, with D uncertain. Germline V gene lookup returns CDR1 MGHDK and CDR2 SYGVNS. CDR3 length equals 12 residues. Trimming shortened V by 4 bases and J by 6 bases, and 9 bases separated the two germline ends. CDR3 loop: CASSASLDGYTF. CDR3 DNA: TGTGCCAGCAGTGCTTCATTGGATGGCTACACCTTC.

In regard to this clone: One base away lies a much larger clone, so this may be a sequencing read error. This chain joins TRBV7-8 and TRBJ2-7; D gene uncertain. V was cut by 5 bases and J by 5 bases, with 19 bases left in between. The CDR3 has 15 residues. Germline values: CDR1 SGHVS, CDR2 FQNEAQ. This CDR3 is CASSLISVNWDEQYF. CDR3 bases: TGTGCCAGCAGCCTAATCTCGGTGAATTGGGACGAGCAGTACTTC.

The chain has TRBV11-1 and TRBJ2-2; D is unclear. The CDR3 is 12 residues long. Germline CDR1 reads SGHAT; CDR2 reads FQDESV (reference sequence). The V gene lost 4 bases and the J gene lost 7 bases, with 7 bases spanning the gap. The CDR3 loop is CASSWDFGELFF. CDR3 in DNA: TGTGCCAGCAGCTGGGATTTCGGGGAGCTGTTTTTT.

Sample share makes this clone medium-sized. The rearrangement links TRBV5-1 to TRBJ2-7, with D uncertain. The V end was cut by 4 bases, the J end by 0 bases, with 5 bases between. The V gene's germline CDR1 is SGHRS and CDR2 YFSETQ. The CDR3 spans 12 residues. The CDR3 reads CASSLHSYEQYF. In DNA, the CDR3 is TGCGCCAGCAGCCTCCACTCCTACGAGCAGTACTTC.

By its share, this clone is large (0.1 to 1%). The chain links TRBV20-1 to TRBJ1-1, with 10 bases lining up with TRBD1. V lost 3 bases, J lost 4 bases, and 11 bases stayed unmatched. This CDR3 has 16 residues. The germline V gene encodes CDR1 DFQATT and CDR2 SNEGSKA (reference sequence). The CDR3 DNA reads TGCAGTGCTAGTGAGCTTGGGACAGGGGATTTCACTGAAGCTTTCTTT. It specifies CSASELGTGDFTEAFF.

This chain joins TRBV10-3 and TRBJ2-2; 9 positions agree with TRBD1. Trimming took 10 bases from V and 4 from J; bases not matched to a gene: 10. Germline loops: CDR1 ENHRY, CDR2 SYGVKD. The CDR3 loop spans 15 amino acids. The CDR3 region is CASKTGGSCTGELFF. The CDR3 region has the DNA TGTGCCAGCAAAACAGGGGGCTCCTGCACCGGGGAGCTGTTTTTT.

This clone qualifies as medium-sized. This chain uses TRBV30 with TRBJ1-2, with D possibly being TRBD1 (6 bases). The V and J ends lost 2 bases and 0 bases respectively, with 13 bases between them. Germline CDR1 GTSNPN, CDR2 SVGIG (reference sequence). CDR3 length: 15 residues. This CDR3 is CAWSRRDTSNYGYTF. For the CDR3, the DNA is TGTGCCTGGAGTAGGAGGGACACATCTAACTATGGCTACACCTTC.

On this clone: Germline and junction disagree at one end, which may indicate a read error. J is TRBJ2-3 and V is TRBV3-1; no clear D. The CDR3 is 11 residues long. In germline, CDR1 is LGHDT, CDR2 YNNKEL (reference sequence). The CDR3 bases are TGTTCCAGCAGCCTCACTGATGCGCAGTATTTT. Its translation: CSSSLTDAQYF.

This clone was observed a handful of times. For the CDR3, the DNA is TGTGCCAGCAGTCCTGAGGGGAACACTGAAGCTTTCTTT. This gives the protein CASSPEGNTEAFF. This chain connects TRBV27 to TRBJ1-1; D is undetermined. V lost 5 bases and J lost 1, with 8 bases in between. This CDR3 region has 13 residues. Germline loops: CDR1 MNHEY, CDR2 SMNVEV (reference sequence).

This chain joins TRBV6-1 and TRBJ2-7; the match to TRBD1 covers 8 bases. The CDR3 extends over 14 amino acids. The ends lost 5 bases at V and 3 bases at J; junction bases unmatched: 6. The germline gives CDR1 MNHNS, CDR2 SASEGT. CDR3 sequence: CASSRTGQSYEQYF. The CDR3 DNA reads as TGTGCCAGCAGTAGGACAGGGCAAAGCTACGAGCAGTACTTC.

The rearrangement links TRBV20-1 to TRBJ2-7; tentatively, D is TRBD2 (6 bases). CDR3 length equals 19 residues. The V end lost 2 bases, the J end lost 3 bases, and 29 bases lay between the germline ends. In germline, CDR1 is DFQATT, CDR2 SNEGSKA (reference sequence). The CDR3: CSARPLIAVGRIQHYEQYF. In DNA form, the CDR3 reads TGCAGTGCTAGACCCCTTATAGCGGTAGGGCGAATCCAGCACTACGAGCAGTACTTC.

This clone was seen more than once but under ten times. The chain recombines TRBV7-9 with TRBJ2-7, with D perhaps TRBD2 (6 bases). Germline V lookup: CDR1 SEHNR, CDR2 FQNEAQ (reference sequence). The CDR3 covers 15 residues. V was shortened by 5 bases and J by 0 bases, with 14 bases between the two germline ends. In DNA form, the CDR3 reads TGTGCCAGCAGCATCGGTCCGGGAGCCTCCTACGAGCAGTACTTC. Translation gives CASSIGPGASYEQYF.